This TCR beta chain was found in a study of vaccination and CD4 T cells after COVID-19. Study in general: The stimulus for the cells was overlapping spike peptides derived from SARS-CoV-2, HCoV-NL63, HCoV-OC43 and HCoV-229E.

Treatment specified: roughly 10-day PBMC culture with coronavirus spike peptide pools or control peptides (ViraFEST assay). Once cultured less than 13 days, CD4+ T cells underwent isolation by negative selection. Germline V gene data show CDR1 as SNHLY and CDR2 as FYNNEI. The CDR3 is 15 residues long. The junction had 3 bases not matched to a gene; V was cut back by 1 base and J by 2 bases. Points on this clonotype: The antigen is undetermined.

Cultured CD4+ T-cell DNA underwent Oncomine TCR Beta short-read sequencing. MiXCR, run by TCRdb on the PCR reads, gives a single entry per CDR3 protein. The repertoire consists of just over 15,000 distinct CDR3 sequences, with 70% to 75% occurring once and the leading ten covering roughly 18%. Findings of the study overall: In convalescent patients, a median roughly 88% of reactive clones appeared only post-vaccination. The authors identified 304 of 307 vaccine-specific clones in convalescent patients as spike mono-reactive.

Sequencing used CD4+ T cells from blood, cultured in vitro. The clonotype originates from a human donor who had recovered from COVID-19. The chain is built from TRBV2 and TRBJ2-3; 7 nucleotides agree with TRBD2. The CDR3 DNA reads as TGTGCCAGCAGTGAAGAGGGACTAATCACAGATACGCAGTATTTT. Its translation: CASSEEGLITDTQYF.